This is a list of T cell receptor beta chains from one sample in a study of blood T cell repertoires in COVID-19. Some clones are missing from TCRdb's copy, which holds only in-frame ones; the method was immunoSEQ multiplex PCR. The table lists some 250,000 clones, more than 70% of them singletons. Sequenced sample: peripheral blood. Receptors originate from a woman under 30 with acute or convalescent COVID-19. Both conserved end residues are part of each CDR3. A D gene is named only where the DNA matches it firmly. Clone size is given for some rows only: seen once, a few or many times, or a class if the clone is expanded.

clone size: few; V gene: TRBV7-2; J gene: TRBJ2-7; D gene: TRBD2; CDR3 protein: CASSLGTTSGNNEQYF; CDR3 DNA: TGTGCCAGCAGCTTAGGAACGACTAGCGGGAATAACGAGCAGTACTTC
clone size: .; V gene: TRBV5-1; J gene: TRBJ2-3; D gene: TRBD2; CDR3 protein: CASSFAGGTDTQYF; CDR3 DNA: TGCGCCAGCAGCTTTGCGGGAGGGACAGATACGCAGTATTTT
clone size: .; V gene: TRBV7-2; J gene: TRBJ1-1; D gene: .; CDR3 protein: CASSLVMASVAHTEAFF; CDR3 DNA: TGTGCCAGCAGCTTAGTGATGGCGAGCGTCGCGCACACTGAAGCTTTCTTT
clone size: .; V gene: TRBV29-1; J gene: TRBJ1-2; D gene: TRBD1; CDR3 protein: CSVEVPTGGDYGYTF; CDR3 DNA: TGCAGCGTTGAAGTCCCGACAGGGGGCGACTATGGCTACACCTTC
clone size: .; V gene: TRBV6-6; J gene: TRBJ2-7; D gene: .; CDR3 protein: CASSPNYEQYF; CDR3 DNA: TGTGCCAGCAGTCCCAACTACGAGCAGTACTTC
clone size: few; V gene: TRBV12-3/TRBV12-4; J gene: TRBJ1-2; D gene: TRBD1; CDR3 protein: CASSLGQGGGYTF; CDR3 DNA: TGTGCCAGCAGTTTGGGCCAGGGGGGAGGCTACACCTTC
clone size: .; V gene: TRBV12-3/TRBV12-4; J gene: TRBJ1-1; D gene: .; CDR3 protein: CASTRDARTEAFF; CDR3 DNA: TGTGCCAGCACCAGGGATGCCAGAACTGAAGCTTTCTTT
clone size: .; V gene: TRBV4-3; J gene: TRBJ2-1; D gene: TRBD2; CDR3 protein: CASRRAGDSSYNEQFF; CDR3 DNA: TGCGCCAGCAGGAGGGCGGGAGATAGCTCCTACAATGAGCAGTTCTTC
clone size: .; V gene: TRBV5-1; J gene: TRBJ2-5; D gene: TRBD2; CDR3 protein: CASSLSPSGREETQYF; CDR3 DNA: TGCGCCAGCAGCTTGTCGCCTAGCGGGAGGGAAGAGACCCAGTACTTC
clone size: .; V gene: TRBV5-6; J gene: TRBJ2-7; D gene: .; CDR3 protein: CASSRDYEQYF; CDR3 DNA: TGTGCCAGCAGCAGAGACTACGAGCAGTACTTC
clone size: .; V gene: TRBV21-1; J gene: TRBJ2-5; D gene: .; CDR3 protein: CASSQKGGDNQGETQYF; CDR3 DNA: TGTGCCAGCAGCCAAAAAGGTGGGGACAACCAAGGGGAGACCCAGTACTTC
clone size: .; V gene: TRBV4-3; J gene: TRBJ2-1; D gene: TRBD1; CDR3 protein: CASSPETGLAYNEQFF; CDR3 DNA: TGCGCCAGCAGCCCTGAGACAGGGCTCGCCTACAATGAGCAGTTCTTC
clone size: .; V gene: TRBV6-1; J gene: TRBJ2-1; D gene: TRBD2; CDR3 protein: CASSEVSGTAYNEQFF; CDR3 DNA: TGTGCCAGCAGTGAGGTTAGCGGGACCGCCTACAATGAGCAGTTCTTC
clone size: .; V gene: TRBV19; J gene: TRBJ2-3; D gene: TRBD2; CDR3 protein: CASSIDLAGGGVPDTQYF; CDR3 DNA: TGTGCCAGTAGTATAGACCTAGCGGGAGGTGGGGTTCCGGATACGCAGTATTTT
clone size: .; V gene: TRBV2; J gene: TRBJ2-2; D gene: .; CDR3 protein: CASRPRSPGTGELFF; CDR3 DNA: TGTGCCAGCAGGCCGAGATCCCCGGGGACCGGGGAGCTGTTTTTT
clone size: .; V gene: TRBV19; J gene: TRBJ1-6; D gene: TRBD1; CDR3 protein: CASSRGQGARWSPLHF; CDR3 DNA: TGTGCCAGTAGTAGGGGACAGGGGGCACGTTGGTCACCCCTCCACTTT
clone size: once; V gene: TRBV7-9; J gene: TRBJ1-4; D gene: .; CDR3 protein: CASSFGGYNEKLFF; CDR3 DNA: TGTGCCAGCAGCTTCGGCGGTTATAATGAAAAACTGTTTTTT
clone size: .; V gene: TRBV13; J gene: TRBJ1-6; D gene: .; CDR3 protein: CASSLANRQALHF; CDR3 DNA: TGTGCCAGCAGCTTAGCTAACAGACAGGCCCTCCACTTT
clone size: .; V gene: TRBV25-1; J gene: TRBJ1-1; D gene: .; CDR3 protein: CASSVFGGHTEAFF; CDR3 DNA: TGTGCCAGCAGTGTGTTCGGGGGGCACACTGAAGCTTTCTTT
clone size: few; V gene: TRBV6-2/TRBV6-3; J gene: TRBJ2-7; D gene: TRBD2; CDR3 protein: CASSMDSELAVSAYEQYF; CDR3 DNA: TGTGCCAGCAGCATGGACTCAGAACTAGCGGTAAGCGCCTACGAGCAGTACTTC
clone size: .; V gene: TRBV11-2; J gene: TRBJ1-1; D gene: TRBD1; CDR3 protein: CASSLQGARTEAFF; CDR3 DNA: TGTGCCAGCTCTTTACAGGGGGCGCGCACTGAAGCTTTCTTT
clone size: few; V gene: TRBV11-2; J gene: TRBJ2-3; D gene: .; CDR3 protein: CASRGGGIPTLHTDTQYF; CDR3 DNA: TGTGCCAGCAGAGGGGGCGGGATCCCGACTCTTCACACAGATACGCAGTATTTT
clone size: .; V gene: TRBV29-1; J gene: TRBJ2-7; D gene: .; CDR3 protein: CSVEDRTRQSYEQYF; CDR3 DNA: TGCAGCGTTGAAGATCGTACGAGACAGTCCTACGAGCAGTACTTC
clone size: .; V gene: TRBV3-1/TRBV3-2; J gene: TRBJ2-1; D gene: TRBD1; CDR3 protein: CASSQDLGDWIRGQTYNEQFF; CDR3 DNA: TGTGCCAGCAGCCAAGATCTTGGAGATTGGATTAGGGGGCAAACCTACAATGAGCAGTTCTTC
clone size: .; V gene: TRBV27; J gene: TRBJ1-5; D gene: .; CDR3 protein: CASSFFYPGQPQHF; CDR3 DNA: TGTGCCAGCAGTTTCTTCTACCCAGGTCAGCCCCAGCATTTT
clone size: once; V gene: TRBV6-5; J gene: TRBJ1-1; D gene: .; CDR3 protein: CASSYSGGTEAFF; CDR3 DNA: TGTGCCAGCAGTTACTCAGGCGGCACTGAAGCTTTCTTT
clone size: .; V gene: TRBV6-2/TRBV6-3; J gene: TRBJ2-1; D gene: TRBD2; CDR3 protein: CASSTSTSGSRDEQFF; CDR3 DNA: TGTGCCAGCAGCACATCCACTAGCGGGAGTCGGGATGAGCAGTTCTTC
clone size: .; V gene: TRBV10-3; J gene: TRBJ2-1; D gene: .; CDR3 protein: CAISELDEQFF; CDR3 DNA: TGTGCCATCAGTGAACTCGATGAGCAGTTCTTC
clone size: .; V gene: TRBV10-3; J gene: TRBJ1-1; D gene: .; CDR3 protein: CAISEGIQGAPTEAFF; CDR3 DNA: TGTGCCATCAGTGAGGGAATCCAGGGTGCCCCAACTGAAGCTTTCTTT
clone size: .; V gene: TRBV3-1/TRBV3-2; J gene: TRBJ2-7; D gene: TRBD1; CDR3 protein: CASSASGQVLVGQYF; CDR3 DNA: TGTGCCAGCAGCGCCTCGGGACAGGTTCTCGTCGGACAGTACTTC
clone size: .; V gene: TRBV19; J gene: TRBJ1-4; D gene: TRBD1; CDR3 protein: CASSPGTGDVRTNEKLFF; CDR3 DNA: TGTGCCAGTAGTCCAGGGACAGGGGACGTAAGAACTAATGAAAAACTGTTTTTT
clone size: .; V gene: TRBV21-1; J gene: TRBJ1-1; D gene: .; CDR3 protein: CASSKALSLWGTGQGAFF; CDR3 DNA: TGTGCCAGCAGCAAAGCGCTGTCTCTCTGGGGGACTGGACAAGGAGCTTTCTTT
clone size: .; V gene: TRBV7-2; J gene: TRBJ1-5; D gene: TRBD1; CDR3 protein: CASSPGTGNSNQPQHF; CDR3 DNA: TGTGCCAGCAGCCCGGGGACAGGCAATAGCAATCAGCCCCAGCATTTT
clone size: .; V gene: TRBV5-4; J gene: TRBJ2-3; D gene: TRBD1; CDR3 protein: CASSLAGTVSTDTQYF; CDR3 DNA: TGTGCCAGCAGCTTGGCCGGGACAGTAAGCACAGATACGCAGTATTTT
clone size: .; V gene: TRBV28; J gene: TRBJ1-5; D gene: .; CDR3 protein: CASAAERGNQPQHF; CDR3 DNA: TGTGCCAGCGCAGCGGAGAGGGGCAATCAGCCCCAGCATTTT
clone size: .; V gene: TRBV5-1; J gene: TRBJ2-1; D gene: TRBD2; CDR3 protein: CASSFISGGKGEQFF; CDR3 DNA: TGCGCCAGCAGCTTTATCAGCGGGGGAAAGGGTGAGCAGTTCTTC
clone size: .; V gene: TRBV6-5; J gene: TRBJ2-7; D gene: .; CDR3 protein: CASTQPGSVGEQYF; CDR3 DNA: TGTGCCAGCACCCAACCGGGATCGGTAGGGGAGCAGTACTTC
clone size: .; V gene: TRBV9; J gene: TRBJ2-7; D gene: .; CDR3 protein: CASSVAHRGYEQYF; CDR3 DNA: TGTGCCAGCAGCGTAGCTCATCGGGGATACGAGCAGTACTTC
clone size: .; V gene: TRBV5-4; J gene: TRBJ2-3; D gene: TRBD2; CDR3 protein: CASSLEQVSRGSPDTQYF; CDR3 DNA: TGTGCCAGCAGCTTGGAACAGGTGTCGCGCGGGAGCCCAGATACGCAGTATTTT
clone size: .; V gene: TRBV11-2; J gene: TRBJ2-2; D gene: TRBD2; CDR3 protein: CASSGLAGTGELFF; CDR3 DNA: TGTGCCAGCAGTGGACTAGCTGGCACCGGGGAGCTGTTTTTT
clone size: few; V gene: TRBV4-1; J gene: TRBJ1-2; D gene: TRBD1; CDR3 protein: CASSQGDRDIFYGYTF; CDR3 DNA: TGCGCCAGCAGCCAAGGGGACAGGGACATATTCTATGGCTACACCTTC
clone size: .; V gene: TRBV19; J gene: TRBJ2-7; D gene: .; CDR3 protein: CASSTTGLREQYF; CDR3 DNA: TGTGCCAGTAGTACCACAGGTTTACGGGAGCAGTACTTC
clone size: .; V gene: TRBV5-1; J gene: TRBJ2-5; D gene: TRBD1; CDR3 protein: CASSWDRQETQYF; CDR3 DNA: TGCGCCAGCAGCTGGGACAGACAAGAGACCCAGTACTTC
clone size: few; V gene: TRBV6-6; J gene: TRBJ1-3; D gene: .; CDR3 protein: CASSFSDRRGNTIYF; CDR3 DNA: TGTGCCAGCAGTTTTAGTGACAGGAGAGGAAACACCATATATTTT
clone size: .; V gene: TRBV6-5; J gene: TRBJ2-7; D gene: .; CDR3 protein: CASSYSGRGDYEQYF; CDR3 DNA: TGTGCCAGCAGTTACTCGGGGCGGGGAGACTACGAGCAGTACTTC
clone size: .; V gene: TRBV30; J gene: TRBJ2-3; D gene: .; CDR3 protein: CAWSGGTDTQYF; CDR3 DNA: TGTGCCTGGAGTGGAGGTACAGATACGCAGTATTTT
clone size: .; V gene: TRBV7-9; J gene: TRBJ2-5; D gene: .; CDR3 protein: CASSRGETQYF; CDR3 DNA: TGTGCCAGCAGCCGAGGAGAGACCCAGTACTTC
clone size: few; V gene: TRBV6-5; J gene: TRBJ1-1; D gene: .; CDR3 protein: CASTSGITEAFF; CDR3 DNA: TGTGCCAGCACGTCAGGGATCACTGAAGCTTTCTTT
clone size: once; V gene: TRBV7-9; J gene: TRBJ2-7; D gene: .; CDR3 protein: CASSFSSPREQYF; CDR3 DNA: TGTGCCAGCAGCTTTTCCTCCCCTCGCGAGCAGTACTTC
clone size: .; V gene: TRBV5-5; J gene: TRBJ1-1; D gene: TRBD1; CDR3 protein: CASSWTPGQGGLNTEAFF; CDR3 DNA: TGTGCCAGCAGCTGGACTCCGGGACAGGGGGGGCTGAACACTGAAGCTTTCTTT
clone size: .; V gene: TRBV27; J gene: TRBJ1-1; D gene: TRBD1; CDR3 protein: CASRLGQATNTEAFF; CDR3 DNA: TGTGCCAGCAGACTGGGACAGGCAACGAACACTGAAGCTTTCTTT
clone size: .; V gene: TRBV6-5; J gene: TRBJ1-6; D gene: TRBD1; CDR3 protein: CASRPSRDSNSPLHF; CDR3 DNA: TGTGCCAGCAGGCCGTCCCGGGACAGTAATTCACCCCTCCACTTT